This T cell receptor beta chain was profiled in a study of human T cells and chemical hapten exposure. General study results and limits: The study found that DPC sensitization did not change TCRs above 1 in 1000 frequency.

Trimming cost V 4 bases and J 0 bases, with 12 bases left between them. The CDR3 is made up of 15 amino acids. Germline V gene lookup returns CDR1 MGHRA and CDR2 YSYEKL. For the library, individual cDNA molecules each received unique molecular identifiers. Original processing notes: A per-sample median of roughly 96,000 TCRs was observed, with counts ranging from 23,224 to 690,600. One entry per CDR3 protein, called by TCRdb with MiXCR from the 5' RACE reads. The V and J calls follow TCRdb's processing rather than the paper's. The data show 110,000 to 150,000 distinct CDR3 sequences, with around 4% seen just once and about 1.3% held by the top ten. This clonotype has at least ten counts. What it recognizes is unknown. Total RNA was isolated from whole blood that had not been fractionated.

The receptor comes from a female donor in good health. The V and J genes are TRBV4-1 and TRBJ1-1, with TRBD1 as a possible D gene (6 bases). The CDR3 bases are TGCGCCAGCAGCCCCCGACAGGTTTTGAACACTGAAGCTTTCTTT. Translating gives CASSPRQVLNTEAFF.